Listed below are T cell receptor beta chains from one sample, sequenced in a study of PD-1 blockade in classical Hodgkin lymphoma. The protocol was immunoSEQ multiplex PCR, while the TCRdb copy is restricted to in-frame clones and leaves out a portion. This sample carries approximately 90,000 clones, 80% to 95% of them seen once, and the ten largest clones take 2.6%. The source material was peripheral blood mononuclear cells (PBMCs), sampled before the second cycle of nivolumab. These receptors were taken from a human donor with classical Hodgkin lymphoma. CDR3s include the opening cysteine and the closing phenylalanine or tryptophan. The D gene is left open where the match is weak. Rows give clone size only sometimes, using once, few, many, or a class for an expanded clone.

J gene: TRBJ2-1; D gene: TRBD1; clone size: .; V gene: TRBV4-2; CDR3 protein: CASSQLTGGNEQFF; CDR3 DNA: TGTGCCAGCAGCCAACTAACAGGGGGCAATGAGCAGTTCTTC
J gene: TRBJ2-2; D gene: TRBD1; clone size: .; V gene: TRBV5-1; CDR3 protein: CASSLVGTANTGELFF; CDR3 DNA: TGCGCCAGCAGCTTGGTCGGGACAGCGAACACCGGGGAGCTGTTTTTT
J gene: TRBJ1-6; D gene: .; clone size: .; V gene: TRBV27; CDR3 protein: CASSITGGKSSPLHF; CDR3 DNA: TGTGCCAGCAGCATCACCGGGGGCAAGAGTTCACCCCTCCACTTT
J gene: TRBJ2-7; D gene: TRBD1; clone size: .; V gene: TRBV6-1; CDR3 protein: CASSEVPSGQVFYEQYF; CDR3 DNA: TGTGCCAGCAGTGAAGTGCCCTCGGGACAGGTTTTCTACGAGCAGTACTTC
J gene: TRBJ2-7; D gene: TRBD2; clone size: .; V gene: TRBV9; CDR3 protein: CASSEAGGGQQYF; CDR3 DNA: TGTGCCAGCAGCGAAGCGGGAGGAGGGCAGCAGTACTTC
J gene: TRBJ1-5; D gene: TRBD1; clone size: .; V gene: TRBV18; CDR3 protein: CASSPRTGGFGSNQPQHF; CDR3 DNA: TGTGCCAGCTCACCCCGGACAGGGGGTTTCGGAAGCAATCAGCCCCAGCATTTT
J gene: TRBJ2-7; D gene: .; clone size: once; V gene: TRBV27; CDR3 protein: CASSPQGKSYEQYF; CDR3 DNA: TGTGCCAGCAGCCCACAGGGTAAGAGCTACGAGCAGTACTTC
J gene: TRBJ2-5; D gene: .; clone size: .; V gene: TRBV5-6; CDR3 protein: CASSLSETQYF; CDR3 DNA: TGTGCCAGCAGCTTGTCAGAGACCCAGTACTTC
J gene: TRBJ2-7; D gene: .; clone size: .; V gene: TRBV6-1; CDR3 protein: CASSPGLSVRYEQYF; CDR3 DNA: TGTGCCAGCAGTCCCGGTCTCAGCGTAAGGTACGAGCAGTACTTC
J gene: TRBJ1-5; D gene: .; clone size: .; V gene: TRBV30; CDR3 protein: CAWSSLLPGNGQPQHF; CDR3 DNA: TGTGCCTGGAGTTCCCTCCTACCAGGGAATGGCCAGCCCCAGCATTTT
J gene: TRBJ2-7; D gene: .; clone size: .; V gene: TRBV21-1; CDR3 protein: CATSFEQYF; CDR3 DNA: TGTGCCACCAGCTTCGAGCAGTACTTC
J gene: TRBJ1-4; D gene: .; clone size: .; V gene: TRBV7-2; CDR3 protein: CASSFEVPNEKLFF; CDR3 DNA: TGTGCCAGCAGCTTCGAAGTTCCTAATGAAAAACTGTTTTTT
J gene: TRBJ2-1; D gene: TRBD1; clone size: .; V gene: TRBV7-8; CDR3 protein: CASSSRVSRPGQGRDEQFF; CDR3 DNA: TGTGCCAGCAGCTCCCGAGTAAGCCGCCCGGGACAGGGGAGGGATGAGCAGTTCTTC
J gene: TRBJ1-5; D gene: TRBD1; clone size: .; V gene: TRBV2; CDR3 protein: CASRGTGAKNQPQHF; CDR3 DNA: TGTGCCAGCAGAGGGACAGGGGCGAAGAATCAGCCCCAGCATTTT
J gene: TRBJ2-2; D gene: TRBD1; clone size: .; V gene: TRBV10-2; CDR3 protein: CARRDRSLDGELFF; CDR3 DNA: TGCGCCAGAAGGGACAGGAGTCTGGACGGGGAGCTGTTTTTT
J gene: TRBJ2-3; D gene: .; clone size: .; V gene: TRBV21-1; CDR3 protein: CASTPFPVRADTQYF; CDR3 DNA: TGTGCCAGCACCCCATTCCCCGTCCGGGCAGATACGCAGTATTTT
J gene: TRBJ1-5; D gene: .; clone size: .; V gene: TRBV19; CDR3 protein: CASSLYSDQPQHF; CDR3 DNA: TGTGCCAGTAGTCTATACAGCGATCAGCCCCAGCATTTT
J gene: TRBJ2-7; D gene: .; clone size: once; V gene: TRBV5-5; CDR3 protein: CASSFERGDEQYF; CDR3 DNA: TGTGCCAGCAGCTTTGAAAGGGGGGACGAGCAGTACTTC
J gene: TRBJ2-7; D gene: TRBD1; clone size: once; V gene: TRBV14; CDR3 protein: CASSQDPGQGSVEQYF; CDR3 DNA: TGTGCCAGCAGCCAAGATCCTGGACAGGGGAGCGTCGAGCAGTACTTC
J gene: TRBJ2-1; D gene: .; clone size: .; V gene: TRBV5-3; CDR3 protein: CARSLRASPSSYNEQFF; CDR3 DNA: TGTGCCAGAAGCTTGAGAGCCTCTCCTAGCTCCTACAATGAGCAGTTCTTC
J gene: TRBJ2-2; D gene: .; clone size: .; V gene: TRBV11-2; CDR3 protein: CASSLGRLVKPGELFF; CDR3 DNA: TGTGCCAGCAGCTTGGGTCGATTAGTAAAGCCCGGGGAGCTGTTTTTT
J gene: TRBJ2-7; D gene: .; clone size: .; V gene: TRBV27; CDR3 protein: CASSLVWDYEQYF; CDR3 DNA: TGTGCCAGCAGTTTAGTTTGGGATTACGAGCAGTACTTC
J gene: TRBJ1-2; D gene: TRBD1; clone size: .; V gene: TRBV6-4; CDR3 protein: CASSDRAGDRVNYGYTF; CDR3 DNA: TGTGCCAGCAGTGATCGAGCCGGGGACAGGGTGAACTATGGCTACACCTTC
J gene: TRBJ1-1; D gene: .; clone size: .; V gene: TRBV4-2; CDR3 protein: CASSQEGPESVF; CDR3 DNA: TGTGCCAGCAGCCAAGAAGGGCCCGAATCCGTCTTT
J gene: TRBJ2-5; D gene: .; clone size: .; V gene: TRBV5-1; CDR3 protein: CASSLDRAGSRETQYF; CDR3 DNA: TGCGCCAGCAGCTTGGATCGTGCAGGGTCGAGGGAGACCCAGTACTTC